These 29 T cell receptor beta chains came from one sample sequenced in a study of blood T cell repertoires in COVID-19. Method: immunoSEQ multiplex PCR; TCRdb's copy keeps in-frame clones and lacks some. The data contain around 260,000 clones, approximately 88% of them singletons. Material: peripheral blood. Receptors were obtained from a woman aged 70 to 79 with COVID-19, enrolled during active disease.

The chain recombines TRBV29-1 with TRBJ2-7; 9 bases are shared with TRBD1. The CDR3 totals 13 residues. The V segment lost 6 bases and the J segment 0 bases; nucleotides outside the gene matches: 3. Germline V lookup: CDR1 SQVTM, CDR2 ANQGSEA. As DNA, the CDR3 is TGCAGCGTCGGACAGGGGTCCTCCTACGAGCAGTACTTC. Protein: CSVGQGSSYEQYF.

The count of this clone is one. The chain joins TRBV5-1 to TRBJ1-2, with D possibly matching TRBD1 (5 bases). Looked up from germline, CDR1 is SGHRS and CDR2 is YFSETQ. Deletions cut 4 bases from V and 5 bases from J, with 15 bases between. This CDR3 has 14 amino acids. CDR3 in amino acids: CASSTGTAQYGYTF. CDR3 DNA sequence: TGCGCCAGCAGCACCGGGACTGCGCAGTATGGCTACACCTTC.

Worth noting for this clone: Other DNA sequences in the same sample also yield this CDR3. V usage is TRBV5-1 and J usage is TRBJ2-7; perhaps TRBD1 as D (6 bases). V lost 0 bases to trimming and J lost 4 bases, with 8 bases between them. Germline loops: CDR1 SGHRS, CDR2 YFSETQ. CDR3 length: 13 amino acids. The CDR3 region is CASSLDRVYEQYF. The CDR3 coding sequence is TGCGCCAGCAGCTTGGACAGGGTTTACGAGCAGTACTTC.

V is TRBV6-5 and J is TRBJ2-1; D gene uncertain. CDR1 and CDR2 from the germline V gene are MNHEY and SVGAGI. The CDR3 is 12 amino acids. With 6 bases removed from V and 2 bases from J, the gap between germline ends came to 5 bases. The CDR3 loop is CASRSTYNEQFF. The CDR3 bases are TGTGCCAGCAGATCAACCTACAATGAGCAGTTCTTC.

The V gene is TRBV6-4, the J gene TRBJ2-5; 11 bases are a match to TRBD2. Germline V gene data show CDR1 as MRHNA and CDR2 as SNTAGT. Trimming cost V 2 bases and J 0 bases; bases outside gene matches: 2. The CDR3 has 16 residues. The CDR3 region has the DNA TGTGCCAGCAGTGACCGACTAGCGGGAAACCAAGAGACCCAGTACTTC. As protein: CASSDRLAGNQETQYF.

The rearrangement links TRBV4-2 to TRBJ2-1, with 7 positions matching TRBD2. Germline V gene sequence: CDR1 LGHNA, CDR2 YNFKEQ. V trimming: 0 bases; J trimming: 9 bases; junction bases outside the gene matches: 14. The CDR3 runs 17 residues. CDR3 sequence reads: CASSQETGRRDRSEQFF. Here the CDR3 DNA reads TGTGCCAGCAGCCAAGAGACCGGGAGGAGAGATAGGAGTGAGCAGTTCTTC.

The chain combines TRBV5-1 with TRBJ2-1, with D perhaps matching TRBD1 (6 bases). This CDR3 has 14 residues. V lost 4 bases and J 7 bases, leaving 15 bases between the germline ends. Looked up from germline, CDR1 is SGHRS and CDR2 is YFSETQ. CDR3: CASSGSGVPNEQFF. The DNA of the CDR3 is TGCGCCAGCAGCGGTTCAGGGGTTCCGAATGAGCAGTTCTTC.

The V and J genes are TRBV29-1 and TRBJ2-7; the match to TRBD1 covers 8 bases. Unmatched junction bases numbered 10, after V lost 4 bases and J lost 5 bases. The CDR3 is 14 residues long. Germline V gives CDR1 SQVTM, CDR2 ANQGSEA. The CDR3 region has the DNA TGCAGCGTTGTATTGTCGCGACAGGGGAACGAGCAGTACTTC. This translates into CSVVLSRQGNEQYF.

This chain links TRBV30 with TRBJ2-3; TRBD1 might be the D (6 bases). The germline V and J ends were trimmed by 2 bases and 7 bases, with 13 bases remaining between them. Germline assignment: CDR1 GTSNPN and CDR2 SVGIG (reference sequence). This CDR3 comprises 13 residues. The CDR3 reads CAWSMGRDNTQYF. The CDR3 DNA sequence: TGTGCCTGGAGTATGGGACGGGACAATACGCAGTATTTT.

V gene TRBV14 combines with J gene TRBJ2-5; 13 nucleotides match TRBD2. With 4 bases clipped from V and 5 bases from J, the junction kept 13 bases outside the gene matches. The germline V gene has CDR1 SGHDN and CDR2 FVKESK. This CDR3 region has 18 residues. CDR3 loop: CASSRGLAGPVAGETQYF. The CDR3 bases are TGTGCCAGCAGCCGGGGACTAGCGGGGCCAGTGGCGGGGGAGACCCAGTACTTC.

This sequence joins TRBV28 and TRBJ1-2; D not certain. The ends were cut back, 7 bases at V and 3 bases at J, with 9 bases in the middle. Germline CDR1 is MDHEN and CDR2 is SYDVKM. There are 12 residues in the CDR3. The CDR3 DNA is TGTGCCAGCACCGGGAGCCACTATGGCTACACCTTC. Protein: CASTGSHYGYTF.

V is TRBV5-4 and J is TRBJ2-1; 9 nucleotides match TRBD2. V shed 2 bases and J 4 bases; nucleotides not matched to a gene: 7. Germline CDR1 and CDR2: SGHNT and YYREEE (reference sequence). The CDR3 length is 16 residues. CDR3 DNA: TGTGCCAGCAGCTTTAGCGGGAGCCAAACGTACAATGAGCAGTTCTTC. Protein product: CASSFSGSQTYNEQFF.

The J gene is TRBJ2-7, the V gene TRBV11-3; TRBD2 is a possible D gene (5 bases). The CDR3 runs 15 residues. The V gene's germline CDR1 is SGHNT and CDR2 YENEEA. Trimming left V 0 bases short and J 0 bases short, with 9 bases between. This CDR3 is CASSLDAGSSYEQYF. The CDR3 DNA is TGTGCCAGCAGCTTAGATGCGGGCAGCTCCTACGAGCAGTACTTC.

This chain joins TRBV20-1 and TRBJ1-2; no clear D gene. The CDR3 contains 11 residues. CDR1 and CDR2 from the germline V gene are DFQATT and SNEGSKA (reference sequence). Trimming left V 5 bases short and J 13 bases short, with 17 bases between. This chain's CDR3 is CSAPDSSMGTF. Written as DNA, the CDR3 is TGCAGTGCTCCCGACTCGTCTATGGGCACCTTC.

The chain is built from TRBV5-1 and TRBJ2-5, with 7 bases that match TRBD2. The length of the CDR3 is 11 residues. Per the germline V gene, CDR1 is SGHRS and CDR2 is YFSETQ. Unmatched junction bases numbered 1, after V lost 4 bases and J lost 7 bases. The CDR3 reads CASSGEGTQYF. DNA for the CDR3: TGCGCCAGCAGCGGGGAGGGGACCCAGTACTTC. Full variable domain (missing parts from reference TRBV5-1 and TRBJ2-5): KAGVTQTPRYLIKTRGQQVTLSCSPISGHRSVSWYQQTPGQGLQFLFEYFSETQRNKGNFPGRFSGRQFSNSRSEMNVSTLELGDSALYLCASSGEGTQYFGPGTRLLVL.

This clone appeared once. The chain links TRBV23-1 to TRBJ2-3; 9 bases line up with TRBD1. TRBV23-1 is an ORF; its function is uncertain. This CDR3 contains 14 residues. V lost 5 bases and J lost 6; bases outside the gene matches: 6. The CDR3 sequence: CASSNWTGADTQYF. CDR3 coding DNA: TGCGCCAGCAGTAATTGGACAGGGGCGGATACGCAGTATTTT.

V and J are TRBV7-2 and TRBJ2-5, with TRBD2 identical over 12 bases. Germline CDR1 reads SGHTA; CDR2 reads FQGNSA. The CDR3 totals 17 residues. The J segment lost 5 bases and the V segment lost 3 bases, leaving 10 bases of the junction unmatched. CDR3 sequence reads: CASSFRTSGNLGETQYF. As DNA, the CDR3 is TGTGCCAGCAGCTTTCGGACTAGCGGGAATTTGGGGGAGACCCAGTACTTC.

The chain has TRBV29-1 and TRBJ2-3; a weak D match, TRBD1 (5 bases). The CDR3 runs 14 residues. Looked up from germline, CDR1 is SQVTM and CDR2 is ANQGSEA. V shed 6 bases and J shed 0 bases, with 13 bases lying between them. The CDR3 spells CSVQRQTSTDTQYF. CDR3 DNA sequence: TGCAGCGTCCAACGACAGACTAGCACAGATACGCAGTATTTT.

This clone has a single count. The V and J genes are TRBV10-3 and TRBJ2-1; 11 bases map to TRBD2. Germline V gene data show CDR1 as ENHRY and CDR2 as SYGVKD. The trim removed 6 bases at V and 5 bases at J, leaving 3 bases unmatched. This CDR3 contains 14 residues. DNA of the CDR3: TGTGCCATCAGGCCGGGACTAGCGGACAATGAGCAGTTCTTC. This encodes CAIRPGLADNEQFF.

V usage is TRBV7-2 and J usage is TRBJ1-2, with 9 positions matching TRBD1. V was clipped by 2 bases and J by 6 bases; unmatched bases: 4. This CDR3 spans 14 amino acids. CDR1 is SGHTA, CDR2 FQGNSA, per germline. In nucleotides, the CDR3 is TGTGCCAGCAGCTTAAAACAGGGGGCTCATGGCTACACCTTC. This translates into CASSLKQGAHGYTF.

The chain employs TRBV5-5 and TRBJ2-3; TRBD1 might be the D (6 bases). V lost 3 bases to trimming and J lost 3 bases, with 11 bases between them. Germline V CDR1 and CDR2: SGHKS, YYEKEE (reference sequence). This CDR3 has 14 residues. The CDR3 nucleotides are TGTGCCAGCAGCTCCCAACAGGGTACAGATACGCAGTATTTT. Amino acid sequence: CASSSQQGTDTQYF.

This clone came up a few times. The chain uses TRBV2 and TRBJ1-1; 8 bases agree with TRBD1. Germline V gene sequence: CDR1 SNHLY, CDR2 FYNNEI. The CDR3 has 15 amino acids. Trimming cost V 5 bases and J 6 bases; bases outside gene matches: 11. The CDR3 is CASSQSGRGLSEAFF. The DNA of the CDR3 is TGTGCCAGCAGTCAGAGTGGCAGGGGGCTATCTGAAGCTTTCTTT.

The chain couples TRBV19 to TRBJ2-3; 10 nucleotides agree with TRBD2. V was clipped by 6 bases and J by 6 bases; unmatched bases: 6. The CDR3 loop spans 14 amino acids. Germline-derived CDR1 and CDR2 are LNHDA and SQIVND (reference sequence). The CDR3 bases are TGTGCCAGTAGGGCTAGCGGGAGTTTGGATACGCAGTATTTT. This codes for CASRASGSLDTQYF.

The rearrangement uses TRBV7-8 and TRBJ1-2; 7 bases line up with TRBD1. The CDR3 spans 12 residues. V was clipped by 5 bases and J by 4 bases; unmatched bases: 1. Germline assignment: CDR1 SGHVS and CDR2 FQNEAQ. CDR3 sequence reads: CASSRDSYGYTF. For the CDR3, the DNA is TGTGCCAGCAGCCGGGACAGCTATGGCTACACCTTC. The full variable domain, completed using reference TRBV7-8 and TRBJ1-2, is GAGVSQSPRYKVAKRGQDVALRCDPISGHVSLFWYQQALGQGPEFLTYFQNEAQLDKSGLPSDRFFAERPEGSVSTLKIQRTQQEDSAVYLCASSRDSYGYTFGSGTRLTVV.

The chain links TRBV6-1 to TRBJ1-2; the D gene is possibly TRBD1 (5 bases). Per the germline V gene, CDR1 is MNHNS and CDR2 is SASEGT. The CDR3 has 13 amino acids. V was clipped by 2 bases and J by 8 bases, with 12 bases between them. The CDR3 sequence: CASSERGFAGYTF. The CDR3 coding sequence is TGTGCCAGCAGTGAACGGGGGTTCGCGGGCTACACCTTC.

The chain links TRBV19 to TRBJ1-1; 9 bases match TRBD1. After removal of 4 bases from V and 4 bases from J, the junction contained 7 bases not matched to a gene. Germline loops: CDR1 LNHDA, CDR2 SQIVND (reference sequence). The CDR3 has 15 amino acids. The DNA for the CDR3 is TGTGCCAGTAGTACAAAACAGGGGGCCGGCACTGAAGCTTTCTTT. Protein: CASSTKQGAGTEAFF.

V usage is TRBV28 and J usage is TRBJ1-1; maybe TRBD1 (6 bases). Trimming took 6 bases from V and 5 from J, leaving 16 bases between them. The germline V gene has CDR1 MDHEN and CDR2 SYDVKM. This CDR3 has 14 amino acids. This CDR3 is CASRSAMRGTEAFF. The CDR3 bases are TGTGCCAGCAGGTCAGCTATGAGGGGGACTGAAGCTTTCTTT.

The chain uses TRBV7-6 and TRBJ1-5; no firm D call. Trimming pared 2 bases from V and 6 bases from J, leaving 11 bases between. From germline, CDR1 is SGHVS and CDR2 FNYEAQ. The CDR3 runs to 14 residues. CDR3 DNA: TGTGCCAGCAGCTTAACCCCCACAAGTCAGCCCCAGCATTTT. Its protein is CASSLTPTSQPQHF.

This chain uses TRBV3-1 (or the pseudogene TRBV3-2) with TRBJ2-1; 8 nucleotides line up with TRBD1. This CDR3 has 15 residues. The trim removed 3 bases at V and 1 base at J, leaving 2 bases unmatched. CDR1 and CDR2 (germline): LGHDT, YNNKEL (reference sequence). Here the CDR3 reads CASSQTGESYNEQFF. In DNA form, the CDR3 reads TGTGCCAGCAGCCAGACAGGGGAGTCCTACAATGAGCAGTTCTTC.